One sample yielded the 23 T cell receptor beta chains listed below, sequenced in a study of blood T cell repertoires in COVID-19. Measured with immunoSEQ multiplex PCR; TCRdb has only the in-frame clones, and not every one. Counted here are approximately 290,000 clones, around 87% occurring once; the ten biggest clones make up 3.5% to 5%. The sample taken for sequencing was PBMCs or T cells enriched from blood (not recorded which). Receptor source: a woman aged 18-30 years with acute COVID-19.

This chain connects TRBV9 to TRBJ2-7; D is possibly TRBD2 (6 bases). Germline values: CDR1 SGDLS, CDR2 YYNGEE. With 0 bases removed from V and 4 bases from J, the gap between germline ends came to 11 bases. The CDR3 spans 14 residues. The CDR3 nucleotides are TGTGCCAGCAGCGTAGGGGAGACTAGATACGAGCAGTACTTC. As protein: CASSVGETRYEQYF.

This sequence joins TRBV7-9 and TRBJ2-3; D is perhaps TRBD2 (6 bases). V dropped 4 bases and J dropped 9 bases, with 14 bases sitting between them. In germline, CDR1 is SEHNR, CDR2 FQNEAQ (reference sequence). The CDR3 length is 13 residues. The chain's CDR3 is CASSWEERRTQYF. The CDR3 coding sequence is TGTGCCAGCAGCTGGGAGGAACGGAGAACGCAGTATTTT.

The chain is built from TRBV6-5 and TRBJ2-1; D perhaps matches TRBD2 (5 bases). Germline assignment: CDR1 MNHEY and CDR2 SVGAGI. Trimming stripped 10 bases from V and 5 bases from J, with 12 bases between. The CDR3 is made up of 12 amino acids. The CDR3 here is CAILDGNNEQFF. In DNA, the CDR3 is TGTGCCATCTTAGACGGGAACAATGAGCAGTTCTTC.

This chain joins TRBV3-1 (or the pseudogene TRBV3-2) and TRBJ2-3; possibly TRBD2 for D (6 bases). This CDR3 is 16 amino acids long. Trimming removed 0 bases at V and 10 bases at J, with 20 bases between. Germline V gene sequence: CDR1 LGHDT, CDR2 YNNKEL (reference sequence). CDR3 region: CASSQDLTLGWGAQYF. The CDR3 region has the DNA TGTGCCAGCAGCCAAGATTTAACCTTGGGATGGGGGGCGCAGTATTTT.

The V and J genes are TRBV29-1 and TRBJ1-1; D gene unclear. Germline V CDR1 and CDR2: SQVTM, ANQGSEA. This CDR3 is built from 15 residues. The V gene lost 2 bases and the J gene lost 0 bases, with 13 bases spanning the gap. The CDR3 spells CSVEKSPRVNTEAFF. CDR3 nucleotides: TGCAGCGTTGAAAAATCCCCGAGGGTGAACACTGAAGCTTTCTTT.

The chain links TRBV28 to TRBJ1-6, with D hard to call. This CDR3 contains 14 residues. CDR1 is MDHEN, CDR2 SYDVKM, per germline. V was trimmed by 5 bases and J by 7 bases, leaving 12 bases between them. In DNA form, the CDR3 reads TGTGCCAGCAGTCTTTCGGTGGTGAATTCACCCCTCCACTTT. This gives the protein CASSLSVVNSPLHF.

V gene TRBV7-9 combines with J gene TRBJ2-3; 8 nucleotides match TRBD1. Germline assignment: CDR1 SEHNR and CDR2 FQNEAQ (reference sequence). The CDR3 covers 18 residues. With 1 base clipped from V and 4 bases from J, the junction kept 13 bases outside the gene matches. This chain's CDR3 is CASSLVGGTGRLADTQYF. Here the CDR3 DNA reads TGTGCCAGCAGCTTAGTGGGCGGGACAGGAAGGTTAGCAGATACGCAGTATTTT.

The chain carries TRBV5-1 and TRBJ2-2; 11 nucleotides match TRBD2. The V segment lost 4 bases and the J segment 4 bases; nucleotides outside the gene matches: 12. The CDR3 is 18 amino acids. Germline lookup yields CDR1 SGHRS and CDR2 YFSETQ. CDR3 residues: CASSPTGTSGGGTGELFF. CDR3 in DNA: TGCGCCAGCAGCCCGACCGGGACTAGCGGAGGGGGCACCGGGGAGCTGTTTTTT.

With respect to this clone: This same CDR3 is encoded by further DNA sequences in the sample. The rearrangement joins TRBV28 to TRBJ1-2; possible D gene TRBD1, 5 bases. Between the trimmed V and J ends, which lost 3 bases and 4 bases, there was a span of 6 bases. Germline values: CDR1 MDHEN, CDR2 SYDVKM. The CDR3 sequence is 12 residues long. CDR3 residues: CASSLGGYGYTF. The CDR3 nucleotides read TGTGCCAGCAGTTTGGGGGGCTATGGCTACACCTTC.

V gene TRBV5-4 combines with J gene TRBJ1-4; a possible D gene is TRBD1 (6 bases). Trimming removed 4 bases from V and 8 bases from J, with 18 bases in between. The V gene's germline CDR1 is SGHNT and CDR2 YYREEE (reference sequence). The CDR3 runs 15 residues. CDR3 nucleotides: TGTGCCAGCAGCCGAACGGTGGGGGCGGGCGAAAAACTGTTTTTT. This codes for CASSRTVGAGEKLFF.

V and J are TRBV5-5 and TRBJ2-3; possible D gene TRBD1, 5 bases. Germline lookup yields CDR1 SGHKS and CDR2 YYEKEE (reference sequence). The CDR3 runs 12 residues. V was shortened by 4 bases and J by 5 bases, with 8 bases between the two germline ends. CDR3 in amino acids: CASSPDRDTQYF. The CDR3 region has the DNA TGTGCCAGCAGCCCTGACAGAGATACGCAGTATTTT.

This clone has only a few counts. V is TRBV28 and J is TRBJ1-2, with 8 bases fitting TRBD1. Germline V gives CDR1 MDHEN, CDR2 SYDVKM. CDR3 length equals 15 residues. The ends lost 3 bases at V and 8 bases at J; junction bases unmatched: 11. This CDR3 is CASSFDSGGAGGYTF. The CDR3, as DNA: TGTGCCAGCAGTTTCGACTCAGGGGGCGCGGGAGGCTACACCTTC.

The V and J genes are TRBV21-1 and TRBJ2-3; the table gives TRBD2 as D, unverified against the DNA. TRBV21-1 is an annotated pseudogene. The CDR3 extends over 20 amino acids. The CDR3 bases are TGTGCCAGCAGCAAAGCGGCGCAAACCGCCGGACTAGCTTTCGCAGATACGCAGTATTTT. This encodes CASSKAAQTAGLAFADTQYF.

This chain links TRBV6-5 with TRBJ1-1; D not certain. The CDR3 has 14 amino acids. The V and J ends lost 2 bases and 0 bases respectively, with 7 bases between them. Germline CDR1 is MNHEY and CDR2 is SVGAGI. This CDR3 reads CASSYAGVNTEAFF. DNA of the CDR3: TGTGCCAGCAGTTACGCAGGCGTGAACACTGAAGCTTTCTTT.

V usage is TRBV3-1 (or the pseudogene TRBV3-2) and J usage is TRBJ2-5; 8 nucleotides line up with TRBD1. V lost 4 bases to trimming and J lost 1 base; unmatched junction nucleotides: 2. Per germline, CDR1 LGHDT and CDR2 YNNKEL (reference sequence). The CDR3 is made up of 14 amino acids. CDR3 in DNA: TGTGCCAGCAGCCTCGGGACAGGCCAAGAGACCCAGTACTTC. Its translation: CASSLGTGQETQYF.

The CDR3 sequence is CASSGGLAGANGELFF. The CDR3 bases are TGTGCCAGTAGTGGGGGACTAGCGGGAGCAAACGGGGAGCTGTTTTTT. The rearrangement links TRBV19 to TRBJ2-2, with 14 bases matching TRBD2. The CDR3 covers 16 residues. J gave up 7 bases and V 5 bases, and 6 bases lay outside the gene matches. Looked up from germline, CDR1 is LNHDA and CDR2 is SQIVND (reference sequence). The variable domain in full, with the rest retrieved from reference TRBV19 and TRBJ2-2, is DGGITQSPKYLFRKEGQNVTLSCEQNLNHDAMYWYRQDPGQGLRLIYYSQIVNDFQKGDIAEGYSVSREKKESFPLTVTSAQKNPTAFYLCASSGGLAGANGELFFGEGSRLTVL.

The rearrangement uses TRBV11-2 and TRBJ2-7, with TRBD1 matching over 7 bases. Germline CDR1 reads SGHAT; CDR2 reads FQNNGV. The V gene end was trimmed by 3 bases and the J gene end by 4 bases; junction bases not matched to a gene: 6. This CDR3 comprises 14 residues. As DNA, the CDR3 is TGTGCCAGCAGCTTTCCGGGACAGTTATACGAGCAGTACTTC. Translation gives CASSFPGQLYEQYF.

The chain joins TRBV18 to TRBJ2-7, with a tentative D call TRBD1 (5 bases). Germline loops: CDR1 KGHSH, CDR2 LQKENI. CDR3 length: 14 amino acids. V shed 5 bases and J shed 0 bases, with 11 bases lying between them. As DNA, the CDR3 is TGTGCCAGCTCAACCCCGGACACCTCCTACGAGCAGTACTTC. This encodes CASSTPDTSYEQYF.

This chain connects TRBV7-9 to TRBJ2-7, with D uncertain. V lost 5 bases to trimming and J lost 7 bases, with 18 bases between them. The germline V gene encodes CDR1 SEHNR and CDR2 FQNEAQ (reference sequence). CDR3 size: 14 residues. In nucleotides, the CDR3 is TGTGCCAGCAGCCCCGCGAAACAGACCTGGGAGCAGTACTTC. This codes for CASSPAKQTWEQYF.

For the CDR3, the DNA is TGTGCCAGCAGCCCCGGGACTAACGTGAACACCGGGGAGCTGTTTTTT. Its protein product is CASSPGTNVNTGELFF. The rearrangement links TRBV11-2 to TRBJ2-2; 7 bases agree with TRBD2. The CDR3 sequence is 16 residues long. Germline CDR1 reads SGHAT; CDR2 reads FQNNGV. V shed 5 bases and J 1 base; nucleotides not matched to a gene: 7.

The chain uses TRBV10-3 and TRBJ2-1; TRBD1 aligns across 9 bases. Germline-derived CDR1 and CDR2 are ENHRY and SYGVKD. The CDR3 totals 14 residues. J gave up 8 bases and V 6 bases, and 8 bases lay outside the gene matches. The CDR3 nucleotides are TGTGCCATCAGCCCGGGACAGGGAAGCGATGAGCAGTTCTTC. Residues: CAISPGQGSDEQFF.

The rearrangement joins TRBV2 to TRBJ2-7, with D possibly being TRBD2 (6 bases). CDR1 is SNHLY, CDR2 FYNNEI, per germline. Trimming left V 5 bases short and J 4 bases short, with 12 bases between. The length of the CDR3 is 13 residues. The CDR3 DNA follows: TGTGCCAGCAGTCCATGGGACTTTTACGAGCAGTACTTC. Its protein product is CASSPWDFYEQYF.

The chain combines TRBV28 with TRBJ2-3; D is perhaps TRBD2 (6 bases). Trimming removed 4 bases from V and 2 bases from J, with 13 bases in between. The CDR3 is 15 amino acids. Per the germline V gene, CDR1 is MDHEN and CDR2 is SYDVKM. The CDR3 coding sequence is TGTGCCAGCAGTTCTCCCGCGGGACCCACAGATACGCAGTATTTT. Translating it yields CASSSPAGPTDTQYF.